The 4 T cell receptor beta chains in this list originate from one sample, sequenced in a study of blood T cell repertoires in COVID-19 (dated by TCRdb to the early 2020s). The method was the immunoSEQ multiplex PCR assay. Not all clones reach the TCRdb copy of this immuneACCESS table, which keeps in-frame sequences only. Checked studies attribute under half of the gap to unresolved V genes and leave the rest unexplained. The sample records 90,000 to 150,000 clones, roughly 79% of which are singletons. Together, the top ten hold 8% to 13% of the sample. Input material: peripheral blood. Receptor source: a human donor in a cohort sampled during active COVID-19.

The chain recombines TRBV7-3 with TRBJ1-2; a weak D match, TRBD1 (5 bases). Germline lookup yields CDR1 SGHTA and CDR2 FQGTGA. V lost 5 bases, J lost 0 bases, and 13 bases lay in between. This CDR3 region has 15 residues. This CDR3 is CASSPTDPANYGYTF. In nucleotides, the CDR3 is TGTGCCAGCAGCCCGACAGACCCCGCTAACTATGGCTACACCTTC.

This chain connects TRBV2 to TRBJ1-3, with no clear D. The CDR3 sequence is 14 residues long. Per germline, CDR1 SNHLY and CDR2 FYNNEI. V lost 7 bases and J lost 0, with 10 bases in between. This chain's CDR3 is CASNQASSGNTIYF. The DNA for the CDR3 is TGTGCCAGCAACCAGGCAAGCTCTGGAAACACCATATATTTT.

The V gene is TRBV19, the J gene TRBJ1-5; D may be TRBD1 (5 bases). This CDR3 region has 15 residues. The ends were cut back, 6 bases at V and 7 bases at J, with 19 bases in the middle. Germline lookup yields CDR1 LNHDA and CDR2 SQIVND (reference sequence). The CDR3 reads CASRGTGRFGQPQHF. CDR3 nucleotides: TGTGCCAGTAGGGGCACAGGACGGTTCGGACAGCCCCAGCATTTT.

The chain has TRBV6-4 and TRBJ2-1; weak D call: TRBD2 (5 bases). Per the germline V gene, CDR1 is MRHNA and CDR2 is SNTAGT. Deletions cut 6 bases from V and 0 bases from J, with 9 bases between. The length of the CDR3 is 14 residues. CDR3 protein: CASSSGSSYNEQFF. CDR3 nucleotides: TGTGCCAGCAGCAGCGGAAGCTCCTACAATGAGCAGTTCTTC.